These T cell receptor beta chains were read from a single sample in a study of blood T cells in healthy people across ages. TCRdb fed the 5' RACE reads into MiXCR, producing one record per CDR3 protein. The data contain under 2,000,000 distinct CDR3 sequences, roughly 49% of them singletons. The specimen was blood. These receptors all stem from a woman between 40 and 50 years old in good health. Each CDR3 is given with its conserved first and last residue. The D gene is left open where the match is weak.

d_call j_call v_call cdr3_aa
TRBD1 TRBJ1-5 TRBV7-9 CASSSTGAWVPQHF
NA TRBJ2-5 TRBV9 CASSVGPGGETQYF
TRBD1 TRBJ1-5 TRBV6-5 CASSNTWTGPAQPQHF
NA TRBJ2-5 TRBV5-1 CASSFGAPGTVPQETQYF
NA TRBJ2-5 TRBV28 CASSLWGTNQETQYF
TRBD1 TRBJ1-2 TRBV3-1 CASSLLTGGFGYTF
NA TRBJ2-1 TRBV20-1 CSARWAAFNEQFF
NA TRBJ2-7 TRBV28 CASSWDPYEQYF
TRBD2 TRBJ2-1 TRBV5-1 CASGTSPYNEQFF
TRBD2 TRBJ2-3 TRBV12-3/TRBV12-4 CASSLAGGGRSDTQYF
NA TRBJ1-6 TRBV7-2 CASSADSPPHF
TRBD1 TRBJ1-5 TRBV5-1 CASSLGLGQGREPQHF
NA TRBJ2-1 TRBV20-1 CSARRGQAMDNEQFF
NA TRBJ2-7 TRBV5-1 CASSVRTVSYEQYF
NA TRBJ2-4 TRBV6-2/TRBV6-3 CASSQRAGQLAKNIQYF
NA TRBJ2-7 TRBV27 CASSLTPYGLYEQYF
NA TRBJ1-2 TRBV11-2 CASSIAAGWGSNYGHTF
TRBD2 TRBJ2-7 TRBV3-1 CASSRLAVAEQYF
NA TRBJ2-7 TRBV5-6 CASSVTVTGEQYF
TRBD1 TRBJ1-2 TRBV29-1 CSVGGQANGYTF
NA TRBJ1-1 TRBV7-9 CASSLVGSRTGIRTEAFF
NA TRBJ2-6 TRBV29-1 CSVDPSGANVLTF
NA TRBJ2-5 TRBV5-1 CASRNLRADKETQYF
NA TRBJ2-3 TRBV27 CASSLLRQYTDTQYF
NA TRBJ2-1 TRBV6-1 CASTLSTLANEQFF
TRBD2 TRBJ2-5 TRBV6-5 CASSNIAGTQETQYF
NA NA TRBV5-1 CASSLGGPGTQYF
NA TRBJ2-7 TRBV25-1 CASRQTGLHEQYF
NA TRBJ2-7 TRBV7-9 CASSSGLYSYEQYF